Listed here are 23 T cell receptor beta chains from one sample, sequenced in a study of blood T cell repertoires in COVID-19. Profiling relied on immunoSEQ multiplex PCR, and the TCRdb table lists in-frame clones only, not all of them. The sample records more than 200,000 clones, roughly 86% being singletons. The sequenced sample was peripheral blood. These receptors all stem from an older woman with COVID-19, enrolled during active disease.

The CDR3 region has the DNA TGTGCCAGCAGCTTACAGGGGCCTTCCTACAATGAGCAGTTCTTC. It specifies CASSLQGPSYNEQFF. The chain recombines TRBV7-3 with TRBJ2-1; D perhaps matches TRBD1 (6 bases). V lost 2 bases, J lost 1 base, and 9 bases lay in between. CDR1 and CDR2 from the germline V gene are SGHTA and FQGTGA. This CDR3 is built from 15 residues.

The rearrangement links TRBV5-4 to TRBJ1-5, with D tentatively TRBD1 (6 bases). Germline lookup yields CDR1 SGHNT and CDR2 YYREEE (reference sequence). The CDR3 extends over 13 amino acids. V was shortened by 4 bases and J by 7 bases, with 12 bases between the two germline ends. CDR3 in amino acids: CASSIGQQQPQHF. The DNA for the CDR3 is TGTGCCAGCAGCATCGGACAGCAACAGCCCCAGCATTTT. The full variable domain, its missing parts supplied by reference TRBV5-4 and TRBJ1-5, is ETGVTQSPTHLIKTRGQQVTLRCSSQSGHNTVSWYQQALGQGPQFIFQYYREEENGRGNFPPRFSGLQFPNYSSELNVNALELDDSALYLCASSIGQQQPQHFGDGTRLSIL.

V is TRBV28 and J is TRBJ1-4; 7 positions match TRBD1. V lost 5 bases and J lost 7; bases outside the gene matches: 7. The CDR3 totals 14 residues. Germline-derived CDR1 and CDR2 are MDHEN and SYDVKM. CDR3 loop: CASSPTGRGEKLFF. In nucleotides, the CDR3 is TGTGCCAGCAGTCCGACAGGGAGAGGTGAAAAACTGTTTTTT.

The V call is TRBV10-3, the J call TRBJ2-2, with 10 bases aligning to TRBD2. Germline-derived CDR1 and CDR2 are ENHRY and SYGVKD. Trimming took 2 bases from V and 4 from J; bases not matched to a gene: 4. The CDR3 spans 16 residues. The CDR3 coding sequence is TGTGCCATCAGTGAGCGTAGCGGGAGGAGCACCGGGGAGCTGTTTTTT. Protein: CAISERSGRSTGELFF.

This rearrangement joins TRBV20-1 to TRBJ1-1, with D uncertain. Germline values: CDR1 DFQATT, CDR2 SNEGSKA (reference sequence). The CDR3 spans 11 residues. The V end lost 7 bases, the J end lost 0 bases, and 6 bases lay between the germline ends. Written as DNA, the CDR3 is TGCAGTGGGCGGCTGAACACTGAAGCTTTCTTT. Protein sequence: CSGRLNTEAFF.

The chain has TRBV6-5 and TRBJ1-2; perhaps TRBD1 as D (5 bases). The V end was cut by 7 bases, the J end by 2 bases, with 14 bases between. CDR3 length: 14 amino acids. Germline CDR1 is MNHEY and CDR2 is SVGAGI. The DNA of the CDR3 is TGTGCCAGCACCCTAGGGGCGTCAAACTATGGCTACACCTTC. Protein: CASTLGASNYGYTF.

V is TRBV2 and J is TRBJ2-7; D is unclear. Trimming took 1 base from V and 12 from J, leaving 10 bases between them. The CDR3 covers 11 residues. Looked up from germline, CDR1 is SNHLY and CDR2 is FYNNEI. CDR3 sequence reads: CASSEEAGPYF. Written as DNA, the CDR3 is TGTGCCAGCAGTGAAGAGGCAGGCCCGTACTTC.

The V gene is TRBV9, the J gene TRBJ1-2, with a possible D match to TRBD1 (6 bases). Trimming cost V 1 base and J 3 bases, with 13 bases left between them. The CDR3 sequence is 15 residues long. CDR1 SGDLS and CDR2 YYNGEE come from the germline V gene. The CDR3 sequence is CASSVTGGRDYGYTF. Written as DNA, the CDR3 is TGTGCCAGCAGCGTAACGGGGGGGCGCGACTATGGCTACACCTTC.

The chain joins TRBV6-6 to TRBJ2-5, with D perhaps matching TRBD1 (5 bases). The V and J ends lost 0 bases and 5 bases respectively, with 10 bases between them. Per germline, CDR1 MNHNY and CDR2 SVGAGI (reference sequence). The CDR3 is 14 amino acids. CDR3 nucleotides: TGTGCCAGCAGTTACTCGATAGGGGCTGAGACCCAGTACTTC. Amino acid sequence: CASSYSIGAETQYF.

The rearrangement joins TRBV14 to TRBJ2-2; D is perhaps TRBD1 (6 bases). CDR1 and CDR2 (germline): SGHDN, FVKESK. The CDR3 length is 16 residues. V was clipped by 3 bases and J by 1 base, with 12 bases between them. For the CDR3, the DNA is TGTGCCAGCAGCCATAATCAGGGACAGAACACCGGGGAGCTGTTTTTT. Translation gives CASSHNQGQNTGELFF.

The chain employs TRBV19 and TRBJ2-5; TRBD2 matches at 12 bases. CDR3 size: 17 residues. With V trimmed by 7 bases and J by 5 bases, 14 bases remained unmatched. CDR1 and CDR2 from the germline V gene are LNHDA and SQIVND (reference sequence). The CDR3 sequence: CASTPTSGRIRGETQYF. The CDR3, as DNA: TGTGCCAGTACCCCGACTAGCGGGAGAATCCGGGGGGAGACCCAGTACTTC.

The gene calls are TRBV19 and TRBJ2-7, with D hard to call. There are 14 residues in the CDR3. Between the trimmed V and J ends, which lost 1 base and 0 bases, there was a span of 7 bases. Per germline, CDR1 LNHDA and CDR2 SQIVND (reference sequence). This CDR3 is CASSIAGTSYEQYF. CDR3 DNA sequence: TGTGCCAGTAGTATAGCGGGTACCTCCTACGAGCAGTACTTC.

The V gene is TRBV7-2, the J gene TRBJ1-5; a possible D gene is TRBD1 (6 bases). Germline V gives CDR1 SGHTA, CDR2 FQGNSA. The germline V and J ends were trimmed by 2 bases and 3 bases, with 14 bases remaining between them. There are 16 residues in the CDR3. This chain's CDR3 is CASSLIGGDTNQPQHF. For the CDR3, the DNA is TGTGCCAGCAGCTTAATAGGTGGGGACACCAATCAGCCCCAGCATTTT. Combining the CDR3 with reference TRBV7-2 and TRBJ1-5 gives the whole variable domain GAGVSQSPSNKVTEKGKDVELRCDPISGHTALYWYRQSLGQGLEFLIYFQGNSAPDKSGLPSDRFSAERTGGSVSTLTIQRTQQEDSAVYLCASSLIGGDTNQPQHFGDGTRLSIL.

CDR3 amino acids: CASSQVEGGVAGELFF. CDR3 bases: TGTGCCAGCAGCCAAGTCGAAGGGGGAGTCGCCGGGGAGCTGTTTTTT. The J gene is TRBJ2-2, the V gene TRBV4-2, with TRBD1 as a possible D gene (6 bases). Germline V gene lookup returns CDR1 LGHNA and CDR2 YNFKEQ. CDR3 size: 16 residues. The germline V and J ends were trimmed by 1 base and 6 bases, with 15 bases remaining between them.

The chain employs TRBV14 and TRBJ2-1; 10 bases align to TRBD2. This CDR3 region has 16 residues. V dropped 0 bases and J dropped 3; count of bases not matched to a gene: 2. Germline V CDR1 and CDR2: SGHDN, FVKESK. The CDR3 here is CASSQDSSGSYNEQFF. CDR3 sequence (DNA): TGTGCCAGCAGCCAAGACTCTAGCGGGAGCTACAATGAGCAGTTCTTC.

This clone occurred a few times. The chain joins TRBV7-3 to TRBJ2-7; TRBD2 matches at 10 bases. V shed 5 bases, J shed 2 bases, and the junction held 6 bases outside the gene matches. CDR1 is SGHTA, CDR2 FQGTGA, per germline. This CDR3 region has 15 residues. The chain's CDR3 is CASSTTGTSAYEQYF. The CDR3 DNA follows: TGTGCCAGCAGCACGACCGGGACTAGCGCCTACGAGCAGTACTTC.

This chain uses TRBV6-5 with TRBJ1-2, with D uncertain. The CDR3 totals 14 residues. CDR1 and CDR2 from the germline V gene are MNHEY and SVGAGI. V lost 0 bases, J lost 3 bases, and 8 bases lay in between. CDR3 in amino acids: CASSYSTEYYGYTF. The CDR3 DNA reads TGTGCCAGCAGTTACTCGACTGAATACTATGGCTACACCTTC.

V and J are TRBV5-8 and TRBJ2-1; D ambiguous. The CDR3 has 12 amino acids. Trimming stripped 4 bases from V and 10 bases from J, with 12 bases between. Germline V gene data show CDR1 as SGHTS and CDR2 as YDEGEE. CDR3 in amino acids: CASSLPPWEQFF. The CDR3 DNA reads as TGTGCCAGCAGCCTACCTCCCTGGGAGCAGTTCTTC.

The V and J genes are TRBV10-1 and TRBJ2-2; 7 bases map to TRBD1. The germline CDR1 and CDR2 sequences are WNHNN and SYGVQD (reference sequence). This CDR3 spans 15 amino acids. V was clipped by 6 bases and J by 7 bases; unmatched bases: 11. In nucleotides, the CDR3 is TGCGCCAGCAGCAGCCCGCGGACAGGAAACGGGGAGCTGTTTTTT. Amino acids: CASSSPRTGNGELFF.

The chain has TRBV5-1 and TRBJ1-4; weak D call: TRBD1 (6 bases). Looked up from germline, CDR1 is SGHRS and CDR2 is YFSETQ. The V and J ends lost 4 bases and 0 bases respectively, with 13 bases between them. CDR3 size: 16 residues. The CDR3 DNA sequence: TGCGCCAGCAGCCGCAGGACAGCAGCAACTAATGAAAAACTGTTTTTT. Translation gives CASSRRTAATNEKLFF.

This clone has a single count. This chain connects TRBV24-1 to TRBJ2-1, with 7 nucleotides matching TRBD1. The CDR3 contains 14 residues. The V gene's germline CDR1 is KGHDR and CDR2 SFDVKD. Losses at the gene ends were 4 bases for V and 5 bases for J; bases not matched to a gene: 4. The CDR3 protein is CATSDTGTDNEQFF. The CDR3 DNA reads TGTGCCACCAGTGACACCGGGACAGACAATGAGCAGTTCTTC.

The V and J genes are TRBV19 and TRBJ2-3, with 9 nucleotides matching TRBD2. The length of the CDR3 is 16 residues. Germline CDR1 LNHDA, CDR2 SQIVND (reference sequence). Trimming removed 4 bases from V and 0 bases from J; junction bases left unmatched: 5. CDR3 protein: CASSRATSGSTDTQYF. CDR3 in DNA: TGTGCCAGTAGTAGGGCTACTAGCGGGAGCACAGATACGCAGTATTTT. Full variable domain (missing parts from reference TRBV19 and TRBJ2-3): DGGITQSPKYLFRKEGQNVTLSCEQNLNHDAMYWYRQDPGQGLRLIYYSQIVNDFQKGDIAEGYSVSREKKESFPLTVTSAQKNPTAFYLCASSRATSGSTDTQYFGPGTRLTVL.

The chain uses TRBV12-3 or TRBV12-4 and TRBJ1-5; TRBD1 is a possible D gene (5 bases). The CDR3 runs to 13 residues. V was cut by 5 bases and J by 5 bases, with 10 bases left in between. CDR3 sequence reads: CASSVGAYQPQHF. The CDR3 DNA is TGTGCCAGCAGTGTTGGGGCCTATCAGCCCCAGCATTTT.